Below, 17 T cell receptor beta chains from the same sample are listed, as sequenced in a study of CD8 T cells in Susac syndrome. An amount of RNA that ranged from roughly 0.5 to 1 ug was reverse transcribed with random hexamers. TCRdb fed the immunoSEQ multiplex PCR reads into MiXCR, producing one record per CDR3 protein. The data contain some 300,000 distinct CDR3 sequences, approximately 91% of them singletons. The specimen sequenced was CD8+ T cells from PBMCs. The receptors derive from a human donor with multiple sclerosis.

This chain uses TRBV9 with TRBJ1-2; tentatively, D is TRBD1 (5 bases). The V and J ends lost 5 bases and 6 bases respectively, with 23 bases between them. Germline V gene sequence: CDR1 SGDLS, CDR2 YYNGEE. CDR3 length: 16 amino acids. The CDR3 region has the DNA TGTGCCAGCAGATCGGCGTTTGGCGTCTGGGGGGATGGCTACACCTTC. This encodes CASRSAFGVWGDGYTF.

The chain carries TRBV5-1 and TRBJ2-5; 9 bases match TRBD2. The V segment lost 4 bases and the J segment 1 base; nucleotides outside the gene matches: 8. The CDR3 loop spans 16 amino acids. Germline CDR1 SGHRS, CDR2 YFSETQ. The CDR3 DNA follows: TGCGCCAGCAGCCCGGAGTTTAGCGGGGGCCAAGAGACCCAGTACTTC. Residues: CASSPEFSGGQETQYF.

The chain employs TRBV7-9 and TRBJ2-1; D remains unclear. The V gene's germline CDR1 is SEHNR and CDR2 FQNEAQ (reference sequence). V lost 4 bases, J lost 9 bases, and 25 bases lay in between. The CDR3 runs to 17 residues. In DNA form, the CDR3 reads TGTGCCAGCAGCTCCACCCGAGTGGGCAGCCTAGGTAGTGAGCAGTTCTTC. Encoded protein: CASSSTRVGSLGSEQFF.

This chain uses TRBV18 with TRBJ2-7, with 14 bases that match TRBD2. The germline CDR1 and CDR2 sequences are KGHSH and LQKENI. With V trimmed by 3 bases and J by 4 bases, 2 bases remained unmatched. This CDR3 comprises 15 residues. The CDR3 region is CASSPGTSGSYEQYF. The DNA of the CDR3 is TGTGCCAGCTCACCCGGGACTAGCGGGAGTTACGAGCAGTACTTC.

This chain links TRBV5-6 with TRBJ2-3, with 7 bases fitting TRBD1. The V gene's germline CDR1 is SGHDT and CDR2 YYEEEE. The length of the CDR3 is 16 residues. With 0 bases clipped from V and 1 base from J, the junction kept 5 bases outside the gene matches. DNA of the CDR3: TGTGCCAGCAGCTTGGCGAGGGGGCGCCGCACAGATACGCAGTATTTT. It is translated as CASSLARGRRTDTQYF.

This chain links TRBV6-5 with TRBJ2-7; TRBD2 matches 8 bases. The CDR3 runs 16 residues. The J segment lost 0 bases and the V segment lost 2 bases, leaving 6 bases of the junction unmatched. Looked up from germline, CDR1 is MNHEY and CDR2 is SVGAGI. CDR3 in DNA: TGTGCCAGCAGTTACGGGGGACTAGTGGGCTCCTACGAGCAGTACTTC. Translating gives CASSYGGLVGSYEQYF.

This clonotype was seen only once. The V and J genes are TRBV7-8 and TRBJ2-7; D is undetermined. The germline gives CDR1 SGHVS, CDR2 FQNEAQ. The CDR3 has 13 amino acids. V was shortened by 3 bases and J by 0 bases, with 6 bases between the two germline ends. As DNA, the CDR3 is TGTGCCAGCAGCTTTTCGGCCTCCTACGAGCAGTACTTC. Its translation: CASSFSASYEQYF.

The chain joins TRBV7-9 to TRBJ2-5, with 8 positions matching TRBD1. V was pared by 4 bases and J by 5 bases, with 6 bases of the junction left unmatched. Germline values: CDR1 SEHNR, CDR2 FQNEAQ (reference sequence). This CDR3 has 14 residues. The CDR3 sequence is CASSSGQGEETQYF. The CDR3 DNA follows: TGTGCCAGCAGCTCTGGACAGGGTGAGGAGACCCAGTACTTC.

This clonotype appeared once. The rearrangement links TRBV25-1 to TRBJ1-2; D ambiguous. This CDR3 has 14 residues. Germline CDR1 and CDR2: MGHDK and SYGVNS. V lost 5 bases and J lost 6, with 16 bases in between. The CDR3 is CASSPYYRTDGYTF. The CDR3 DNA reads TGTGCCAGCAGTCCATACTACCGGACGGATGGCTACACCTTC.

This chain links TRBV19 with TRBJ1-5, with D tentatively TRBD1 (5 bases). This CDR3 is 15 amino acids long. Trimming removed 4 bases at V and 0 bases at J, with 10 bases between. Germline V gene data show CDR1 as LNHDA and CDR2 as SQIVND (reference sequence). The CDR3 DNA follows: TGTGCCAGTAGTAGGGGGGTTTTTAGCAATCAGCCCCAGCATTTT. Amino acids: CASSRGVFSNQPQHF.

The chain employs TRBV12-5 and TRBJ1-6; D unresolved. CDR1 is LGHNT and CDR2 is FRNRAP in the germline V gene. The CDR3 loop spans 13 amino acids. V dropped 3 bases and J dropped 13 bases, with 13 bases sitting between them. CDR3 amino acids: CASGFNPLDPLHF. The CDR3 DNA sequence: TGTGCTAGTGGTTTTAACCCCTTAGACCCCCTCCACTTT.

The rearrangement uses TRBV12-3 or TRBV12-4 and TRBJ1-1; D not resolved. Deletions cut 1 base from V and 7 bases from J, with 7 bases between. The CDR3 is made up of 12 amino acids. CDR3 sequence reads: CASSLGASEAFF. CDR3 sequence (DNA): TGTGCCAGCAGTTTAGGGGCGAGTGAAGCTTTCTTT.

The gene calls are TRBV7-2 and TRBJ2-1, with TRBD2 matching 7 bases. The V gene's germline CDR1 is SGHTA and CDR2 FQGNSA. This CDR3 is 14 amino acids long. Losses at the gene ends were 4 bases for V and 7 bases for J; bases not matched to a gene: 7. CDR3 residues: CASSSRGGVNEQFF. In DNA form, the CDR3 reads TGTGCCAGCAGCTCCCGGGGAGGGGTGAATGAGCAGTTCTTC.

V and J are TRBV5-4 and TRBJ2-1; 9 bases agree with TRBD2. The CDR3 consists of 17 residues. The germline V gene encodes CDR1 SGHNT and CDR2 YYREEE (reference sequence). Unmatched junction bases numbered 9, after V lost 4 bases and J lost 1 base. CDR3 in amino acids: CASSTRAGGPSYNEQFF. Here the CDR3 DNA reads TGTGCCAGCAGCACACGAGCGGGGGGCCCTTCCTACAATGAGCAGTTCTTC.

The genes are TRBV6-5 and TRBJ2-3; D gene unclear. The CDR3 has 11 residues. CDR1 and CDR2 from the germline V gene are MNHEY and SVGAGI. V was trimmed by 6 bases and J by 5 bases, leaving 6 bases between them. The CDR3 region is CASRKGDTQYF. For the CDR3, the DNA is TGTGCCAGCAGGAAGGGAGATACGCAGTATTTT.

The V gene is TRBV29-1, the J gene TRBJ2-1, with D tentatively TRBD1 or TRBD2 (5 bases each). Looked up from germline, CDR1 is SQVTM and CDR2 is ANQGSEA. This CDR3 spans 14 amino acids. Trimming left V 8 bases short and J 0 bases short, with 14 bases between. The CDR3 spells CSSRAGSSYNEQFF. The CDR3 region has the DNA TGCAGCTCCCGGGCAGGGAGCTCCTACAATGAGCAGTTCTTC.

The rearrangement links TRBV7-6 to TRBJ2-2, with TRBD2 matching 10 bases. CDR1 is SGHVS and CDR2 is FNYEAQ in the germline V gene. The CDR3 has 17 amino acids. After removal of 1 base from V and 4 bases from J, the junction contained 6 bases not matched to a gene. The CDR3 DNA reads as TGTGCCAGCAGCTTAGTAGCGACTAGCGGGCTCACCGGGGAGCTGTTTTTT. It specifies CASSLVATSGLTGELFF.